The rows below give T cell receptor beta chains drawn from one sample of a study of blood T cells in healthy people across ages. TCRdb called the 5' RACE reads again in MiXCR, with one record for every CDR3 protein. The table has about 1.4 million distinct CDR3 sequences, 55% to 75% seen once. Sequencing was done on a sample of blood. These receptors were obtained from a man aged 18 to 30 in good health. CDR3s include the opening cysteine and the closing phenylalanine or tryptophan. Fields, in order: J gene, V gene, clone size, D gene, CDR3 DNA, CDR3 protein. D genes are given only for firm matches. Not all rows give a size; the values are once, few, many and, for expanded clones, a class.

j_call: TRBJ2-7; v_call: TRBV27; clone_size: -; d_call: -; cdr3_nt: TGTGCCAGCAGTTTATCAATCGAGGGGAGGTACGAGCAGTACTTC; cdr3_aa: CASSLSIEGRYEQYF
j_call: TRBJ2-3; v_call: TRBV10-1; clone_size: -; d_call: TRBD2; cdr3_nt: TGCGCCAGCAGTGCAATGGGGCTAGCGGATAGCACAGATACGCAGTATTTT; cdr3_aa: CASSAMGLADSTDTQYF
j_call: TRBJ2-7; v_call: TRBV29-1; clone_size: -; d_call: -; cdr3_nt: TGCAGCGAGGTTGGCGGGCGAAAGGGTCCCGAGCAGTACTTC; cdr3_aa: CSEVGGRKGPEQYF
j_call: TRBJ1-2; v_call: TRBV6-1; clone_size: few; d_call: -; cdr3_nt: TGTGCCAGCAGTGAAACCGGGACGCAATATGGCTACACCTTC; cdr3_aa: CASSETGTQYGYTF
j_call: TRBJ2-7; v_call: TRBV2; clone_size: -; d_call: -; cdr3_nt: TGTGCCAGCAGCCAGACTCGGATCCACGAGCAGTACTTC; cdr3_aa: CASSQTRIHEQYF
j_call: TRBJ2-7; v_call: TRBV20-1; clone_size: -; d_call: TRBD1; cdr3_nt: TGCAGTGCTATCCGCGGGACAGGAGACTACGAGCAGTACTTC; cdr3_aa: CSAIRGTGDYEQYF
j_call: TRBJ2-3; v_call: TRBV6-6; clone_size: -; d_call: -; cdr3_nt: TGTGCCACCTCCTTAGGGGCGCCAGATACGCAGTATTTT; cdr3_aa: CATSLGAPDTQYF
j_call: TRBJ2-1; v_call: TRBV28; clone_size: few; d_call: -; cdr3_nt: TGTGCCAGCGCAGACCGAGCAGGCTTCCACAATGAGCAGTTCTTC; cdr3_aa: CASADRAGFHNEQFF
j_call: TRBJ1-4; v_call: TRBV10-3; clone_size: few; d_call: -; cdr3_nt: TGTGCCATCAGTCAGGGCAGTCCTGAAAAACTGTTTTTT; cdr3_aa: CAISQGSPEKLFF
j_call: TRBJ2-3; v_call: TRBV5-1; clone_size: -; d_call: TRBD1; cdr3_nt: TGCGCCAGCAGGCTTCGGGGACAGGGGGCTAGCACAGATACGCAGTATTTT; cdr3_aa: CASRLRGQGASTDTQYF
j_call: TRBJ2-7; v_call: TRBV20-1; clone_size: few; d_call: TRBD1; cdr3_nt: TGCAGTGCTAGTAGGGACAGCGGATCCTACGAGCAGTACTTC; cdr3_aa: CSASRDSGSYEQYF
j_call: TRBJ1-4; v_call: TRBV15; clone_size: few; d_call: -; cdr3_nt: TGTGCCACCAGCAGAACGGATCAGGCTAATGAAAAACTGTTTTTT; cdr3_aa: CATSRTDQANEKLFF
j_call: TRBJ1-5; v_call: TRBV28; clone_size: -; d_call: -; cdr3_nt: TGTGCCAGCAGCCCACCGGGTTCTCATCAGCCCCAGCATTTT; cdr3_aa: CASSPPGSHQPQHF
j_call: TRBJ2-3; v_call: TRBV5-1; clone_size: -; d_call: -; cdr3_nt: TGCGCCAGCAGCTTGGCCGTGGTAGATACGCAGTATTTT; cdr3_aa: CASSLAVVDTQYF
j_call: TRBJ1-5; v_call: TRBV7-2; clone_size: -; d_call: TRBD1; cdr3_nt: TGTGCCAGCAGCTTGGATACAGGGGAGTATCAGCCCCAGCATTTT; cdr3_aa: CASSLDTGEYQPQHF
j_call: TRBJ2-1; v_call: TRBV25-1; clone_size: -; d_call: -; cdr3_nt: TGTGCCAGCAGTGAGCCCGGACCGGTGGAGCAGTTCTTC; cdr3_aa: CASSEPGPVEQFF
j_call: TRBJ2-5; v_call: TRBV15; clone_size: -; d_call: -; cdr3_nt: TGTGCCACCAGCAGTTACGGACATTCGTCAGAGACCCAGTACTTC; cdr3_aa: CATSSYGHSSETQYF
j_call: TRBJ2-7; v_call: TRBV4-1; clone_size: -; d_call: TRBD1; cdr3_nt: TGCGCCAGCAGCCACCATGGGACAGGCTACGAGCAGTACTTC; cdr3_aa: CASSHHGTGYEQYF
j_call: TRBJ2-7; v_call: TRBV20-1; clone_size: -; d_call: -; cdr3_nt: TGCAGTGCGGACAGCCCCACAAGGGGGAACTACGAGCAGTACTTC; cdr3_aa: CSADSPTRGNYEQYF
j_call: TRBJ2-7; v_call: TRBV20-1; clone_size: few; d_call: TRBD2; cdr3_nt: TGCAGTGCTAGTCGGCTAGCGGGGGTTTACGAGCAGTACTTC; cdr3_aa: CSASRLAGVYEQYF
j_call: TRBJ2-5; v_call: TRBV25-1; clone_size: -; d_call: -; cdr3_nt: TGTGCCAGCAGTTATAGGAGGTCTCGGGTAGAGACCCAGTACTTC; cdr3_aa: CASSYRRSRVETQYF
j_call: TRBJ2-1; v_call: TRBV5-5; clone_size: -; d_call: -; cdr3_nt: TGTGCCAGCAGAGATCCCCCGACGGAGCAGTTCTTC; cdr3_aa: CASRDPPTEQFF
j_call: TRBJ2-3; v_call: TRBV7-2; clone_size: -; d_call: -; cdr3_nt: TGTGCCAGCAGCTTAACCACACCGACAGATACGCAGTATTTT; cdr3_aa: CASSLTTPTDTQYF
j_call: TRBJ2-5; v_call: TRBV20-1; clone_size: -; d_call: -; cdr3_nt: TGCAGTAGACTTATTCAAGAGACCCAGTACTTC; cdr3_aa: CSRLIQETQYF
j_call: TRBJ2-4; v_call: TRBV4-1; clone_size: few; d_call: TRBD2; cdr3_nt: TGCGCCAGCAGCCAAGGCGTGGCTAGCGGGAAGACCAAAAACATTCAGTACTTC; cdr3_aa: CASSQGVASGKTKNIQYF
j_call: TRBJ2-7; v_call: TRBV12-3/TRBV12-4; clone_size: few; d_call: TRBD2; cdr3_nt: TGTGCCAGCAGCCTACTAGCGGGGGGTTGGTACGAGCAGTACTTC; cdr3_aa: CASSLLAGGWYEQYF
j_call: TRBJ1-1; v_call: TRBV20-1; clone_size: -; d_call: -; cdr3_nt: TGCAGTGCTAGATCGTGGGGAAACACTGAAGCTTTCTTT; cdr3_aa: CSARSWGNTEAFF
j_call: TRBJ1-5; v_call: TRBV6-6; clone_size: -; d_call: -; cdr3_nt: TGTGCCAGCGGGGATGGGACCTATCAGCCCCAGCATTTT; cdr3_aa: CASGDGTYQPQHF
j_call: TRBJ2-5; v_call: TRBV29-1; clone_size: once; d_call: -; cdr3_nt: TGCAGCGTGGGAGTTTGGGGGCAAGAGACCCAGTACTTC; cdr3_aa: CSVGVWGQETQYF
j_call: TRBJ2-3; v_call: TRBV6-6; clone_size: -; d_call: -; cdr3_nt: TGTGCCAGCAGTTTTCAACGGTCGGATACGCAGTATTTT; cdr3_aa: CASSFQRSDTQYF
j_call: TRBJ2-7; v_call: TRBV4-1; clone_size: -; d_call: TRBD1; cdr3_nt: TGCGCCAGCAGCCATAGAGCGGGACAGGGGTTGTACGAGCAGTACTTC; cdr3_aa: CASSHRAGQGLYEQYF
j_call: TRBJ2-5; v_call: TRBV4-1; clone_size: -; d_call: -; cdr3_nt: TGCGCCAGCAGCGCGATACTCCACCAAGAGACCCAGTACTTC; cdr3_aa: CASSAILHQETQYF
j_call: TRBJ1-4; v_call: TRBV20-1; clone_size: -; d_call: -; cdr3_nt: TGCAGTGCTAGGAAATTCGGGGGCGGAGGAGCTAATGAAAAACTGTTTTTT; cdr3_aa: CSARKFGGGGANEKLFF
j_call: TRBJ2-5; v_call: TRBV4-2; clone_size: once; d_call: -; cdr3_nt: TGTGCCAGCAGCCGAGAACCCCAAGGGGAGACGGAGACCCAGTACTTC; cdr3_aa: CASSREPQGETETQYF
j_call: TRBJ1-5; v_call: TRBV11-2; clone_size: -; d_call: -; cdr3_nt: TGTGCCAGCAGCCCCGGGAGGATCGGTTATAGCAATCGGCCCCAGCATTTT; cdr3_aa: CASSPGRIGYSNRPQHF
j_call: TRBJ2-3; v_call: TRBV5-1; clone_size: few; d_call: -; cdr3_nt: TGCGCCAGCAGCATAGAGTTTCGCCCCACAGATACGCAGTATTTT; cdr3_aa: CASSIEFRPTDTQYF
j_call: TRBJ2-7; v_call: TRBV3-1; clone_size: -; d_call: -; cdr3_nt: TGTGCCAGCAGCACGCGTGAGAGTCTTACCTACGAGCAGTACTTC; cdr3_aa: CASSTRESLTYEQYF
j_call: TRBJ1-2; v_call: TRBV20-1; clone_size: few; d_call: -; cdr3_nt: TGCAGTGCTAGAGATCCTGATGGCTACACCTTC; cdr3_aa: CSARDPDGYTF
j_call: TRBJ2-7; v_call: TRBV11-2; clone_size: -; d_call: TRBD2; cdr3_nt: TGTGCCAGCAGCCAGACTAGCGGGATGTACGAGCAGTACTTC; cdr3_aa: CASSQTSGMYEQYF
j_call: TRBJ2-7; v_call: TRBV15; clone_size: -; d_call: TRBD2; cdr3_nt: TGTGCCACCAGCAGAGATCTAGCGGGGCCCTCCTACGAGCAGTACTTC; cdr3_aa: CATSRDLAGPSYEQYF